This T cell receptor (beta chain) was identified during a study of cytomegalovirus exposure and HLA in healthy donors. Study details: The Caucasian-associated ancestry cluster contained about four fifths of the approximately 420 genotyped donors.

The PCR was carried out with 60 Vbeta primers and 13 Jbeta primers. TCRdb's copy holds only in-frame clones and misses some; the assay was immunoSEQ multiplex PCR. Among 120,000 or so clones listed, around 80% were seen once. This CDR3 is 11 amino acids long. The V gene's germline CDR1 is LNHDA and CDR2 SQIVND (reference sequence). V lost 8 bases and J lost 4, with 7 bases in between. The sample was PBMCs. This TCR derives from a young man in good health and CMV-seropositive. V and J are TRBV19 and TRBJ2-3; unclear D gene. In nucleotides, the CDR3 is TGTGCCAGTGCCCGGTCAGATACGCAGTATTTT. This gives the protein CASARSDTQYF. The complete variable domain, with remaining parts taken from reference TRBV19 and TRBJ2-3, reads DGGITQSPKYLFRKEGQNVTLSCEQNLNHDAMYWYRQDPGQGLRLIYYSQIVNDFQKGDIAEGYSVSREKKESFPLTVTSAQKNPTAFYLCASARSDTQYFGPGTRLTVL.